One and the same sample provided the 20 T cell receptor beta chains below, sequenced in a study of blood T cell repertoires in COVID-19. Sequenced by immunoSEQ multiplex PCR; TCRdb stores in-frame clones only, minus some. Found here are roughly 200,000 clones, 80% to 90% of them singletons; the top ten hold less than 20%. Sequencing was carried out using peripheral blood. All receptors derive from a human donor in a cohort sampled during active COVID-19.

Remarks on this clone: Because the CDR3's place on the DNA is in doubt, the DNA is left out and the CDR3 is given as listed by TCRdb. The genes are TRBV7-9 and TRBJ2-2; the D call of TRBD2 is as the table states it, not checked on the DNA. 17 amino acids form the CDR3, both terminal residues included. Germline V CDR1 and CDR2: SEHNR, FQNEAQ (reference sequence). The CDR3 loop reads CASSPSVRSGSTGELFF.

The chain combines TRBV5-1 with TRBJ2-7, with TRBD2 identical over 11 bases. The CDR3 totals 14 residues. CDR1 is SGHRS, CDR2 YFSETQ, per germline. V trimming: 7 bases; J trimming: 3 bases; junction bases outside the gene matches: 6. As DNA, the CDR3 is TGCGCCAGCGGCCAGACTAGCGGGAACTACGAGCAGTACTTC. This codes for CASGQTSGNYEQYF.

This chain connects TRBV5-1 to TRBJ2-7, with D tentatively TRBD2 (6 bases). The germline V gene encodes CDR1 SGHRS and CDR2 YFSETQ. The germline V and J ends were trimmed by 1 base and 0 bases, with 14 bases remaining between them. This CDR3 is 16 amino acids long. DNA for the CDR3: TGCGCCAGCAGCTTGCGCGGGGATCTTAACTCCTACGAGCAGTACGTC. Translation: CASSLRGDLNSYEQYV.

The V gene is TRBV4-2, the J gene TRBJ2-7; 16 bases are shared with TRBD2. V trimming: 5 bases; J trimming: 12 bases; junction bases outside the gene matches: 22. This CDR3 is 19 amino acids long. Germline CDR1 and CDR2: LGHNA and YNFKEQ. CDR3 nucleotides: TGTGCCAGCAGCTTACGACGCACACCGGGACTAGCGGGGGGGACAGACGCGTACGTC. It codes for CASSLRRTPGLAGGTDAYV.

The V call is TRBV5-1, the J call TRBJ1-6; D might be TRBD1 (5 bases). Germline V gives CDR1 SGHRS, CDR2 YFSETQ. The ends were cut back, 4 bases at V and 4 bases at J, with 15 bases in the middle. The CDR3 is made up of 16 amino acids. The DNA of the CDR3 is TGCGCCAGCAGCCCGGGGGGGACGGATTATAATTCACCCCTCCACTTT. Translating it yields CASSPGGTDYNSPLHF.

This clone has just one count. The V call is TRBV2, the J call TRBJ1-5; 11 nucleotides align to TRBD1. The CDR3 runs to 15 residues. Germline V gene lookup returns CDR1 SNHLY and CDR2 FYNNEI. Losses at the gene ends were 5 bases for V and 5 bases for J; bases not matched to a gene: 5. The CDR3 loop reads CASSPGTGGYQPQHF. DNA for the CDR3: TGTGCCAGCAGTCCCGGGACAGGGGGTTATCAGCCCCAGCATTTT.

CDR3 loop: CASSHSHNQPQHF. Here the CDR3 DNA reads TGTGCCAGCAGCCATAGTCATAATCAGCCCCAGCATTTT. The chain has TRBV3-1 (or the pseudogene TRBV3-2) and TRBJ1-5; D remains ambiguous. The V and J ends lost 3 bases and 4 bases respectively, with 7 bases between them. The CDR3 extends over 13 amino acids. Germline V gene lookup returns CDR1 LGHDT and CDR2 YNNKEL (reference sequence).

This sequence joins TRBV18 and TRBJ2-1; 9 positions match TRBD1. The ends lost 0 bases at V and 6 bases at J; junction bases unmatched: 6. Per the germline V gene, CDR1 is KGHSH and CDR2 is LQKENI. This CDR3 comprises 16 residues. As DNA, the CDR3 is TGTGCCAGCTCACCACCGCGGACAGGGGTTGGCAATGAGCAGTTCTTC. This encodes CASSPPRTGVGNEQFF.

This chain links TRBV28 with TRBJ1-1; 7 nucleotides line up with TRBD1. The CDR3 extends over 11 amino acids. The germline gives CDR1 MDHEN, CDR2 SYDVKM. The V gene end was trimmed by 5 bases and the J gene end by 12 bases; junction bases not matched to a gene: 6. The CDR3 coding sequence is TGTGCCAGCAGTATCCGGGACAGCCCTTTCTTT. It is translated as CASSIRDSPFF.

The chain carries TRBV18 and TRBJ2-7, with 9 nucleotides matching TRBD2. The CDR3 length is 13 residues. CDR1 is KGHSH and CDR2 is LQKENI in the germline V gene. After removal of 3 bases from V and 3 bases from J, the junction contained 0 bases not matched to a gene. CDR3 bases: TGTGCCAGCTCACCTAGCGGGGGCTACGAGCAGTACTTC. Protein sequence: CASSPSGGYEQYF.

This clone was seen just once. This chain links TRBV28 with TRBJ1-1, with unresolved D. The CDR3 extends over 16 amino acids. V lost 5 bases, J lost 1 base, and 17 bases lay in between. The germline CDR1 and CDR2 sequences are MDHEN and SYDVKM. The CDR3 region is CASSQPRGRKNTEAFF. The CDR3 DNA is TGTGCCAGCAGTCAACCTCGGGGTCGGAAGAACACTGAAGCTTTCTTT. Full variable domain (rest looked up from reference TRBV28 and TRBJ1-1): DVKVTQSSRYLVKRTGEKVFLECVQDMDHENMFWYRQDPGLGLRLIYFSYDVKMKEKGDIPEGYSVSREKKERFSLILESASTNQTSMYLCASSQPRGRKNTEAFFGQGTRLTVV.

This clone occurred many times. CDR3 bases: TGTGCCAGCAGTGCAGTTACGTACGAGCAGTACGTC. This codes for CASSAVTYEQYV. The chain carries TRBV2 and TRBJ2-7; no firm D call. Trimming stripped 4 bases from V and 4 bases from J, with 8 bases between. This CDR3 has 12 residues. CDR1 is SNHLY, CDR2 FYNNEI, per germline.

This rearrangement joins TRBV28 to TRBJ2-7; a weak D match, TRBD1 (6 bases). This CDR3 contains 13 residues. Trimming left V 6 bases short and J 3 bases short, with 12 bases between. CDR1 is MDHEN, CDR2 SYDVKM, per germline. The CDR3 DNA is TGTGCCAGCAGGTCGTCACAGGGCTACGAGCAGTACTTC. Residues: CASRSSQGYEQYF.

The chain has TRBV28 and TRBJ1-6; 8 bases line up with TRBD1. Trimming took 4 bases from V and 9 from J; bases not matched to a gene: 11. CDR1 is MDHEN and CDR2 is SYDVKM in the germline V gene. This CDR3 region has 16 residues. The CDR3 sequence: CASSSGQGALGSPLHF. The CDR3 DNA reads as TGTGCCAGCAGTTCCGGACAGGGTGCTTTGGGTTCACCCCTCCACTTT.

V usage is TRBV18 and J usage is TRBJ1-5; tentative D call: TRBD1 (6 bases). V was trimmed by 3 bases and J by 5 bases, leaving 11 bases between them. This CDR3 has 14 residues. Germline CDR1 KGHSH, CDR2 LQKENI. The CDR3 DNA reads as TGTGCCAGCTCACCTCCGGACAGCGATCAGCCCCAGCATTTT. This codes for CASSPPDSDQPQHF. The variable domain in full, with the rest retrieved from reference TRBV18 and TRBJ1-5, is NAGVMQNPRHLVRRRGQEARLRCSPMKGHSHVYWYRQLPEEGLKFMVYLQKENIIDESGMPKERFSAEFPKEGPSILRIQQVVRGDSAAYFCASSPPDSDQPQHFGDGTRLSIL.

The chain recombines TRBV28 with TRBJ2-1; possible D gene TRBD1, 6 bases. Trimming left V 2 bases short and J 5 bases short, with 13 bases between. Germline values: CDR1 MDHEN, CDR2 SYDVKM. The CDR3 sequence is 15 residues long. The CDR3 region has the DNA TGTGCCAGCAGTTTACAACGGACAGTTAACAATGAGCAGTTCTTC. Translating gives CASSLQRTVNNEQFF.

CDR3 DNA: TGTGCTAGTGGTTTGGAAGCGGGGGGCACAGATACGCAGTATTTT. Protein: CASGLEAGGTDTQYF. The rearrangement uses TRBV12-5 and TRBJ2-3; 8 nucleotides agree with TRBD2. The V gene's germline CDR1 is LGHNT and CDR2 FRNRAP. The length of the CDR3 is 15 residues. The V gene end was trimmed by 1 base and the J gene end by 1 base; junction bases not matched to a gene: 1.

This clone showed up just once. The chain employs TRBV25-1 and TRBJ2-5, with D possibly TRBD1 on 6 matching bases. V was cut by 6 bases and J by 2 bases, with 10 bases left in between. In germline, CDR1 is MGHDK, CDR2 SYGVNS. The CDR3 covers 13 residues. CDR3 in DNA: TGTGCCAGCAGCAGAGGGGGACAAGAGACCCAGTACTTC. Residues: CASSRGGQETQYF.

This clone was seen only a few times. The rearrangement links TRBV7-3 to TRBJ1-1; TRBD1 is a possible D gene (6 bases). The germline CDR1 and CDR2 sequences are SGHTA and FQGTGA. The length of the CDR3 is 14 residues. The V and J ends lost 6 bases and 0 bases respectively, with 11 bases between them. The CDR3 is CASSLQGMNTEAFF. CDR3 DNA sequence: TGTGCCAGCAGTCTTCAGGGGATGAACACTGAAGCTTTCTTT.

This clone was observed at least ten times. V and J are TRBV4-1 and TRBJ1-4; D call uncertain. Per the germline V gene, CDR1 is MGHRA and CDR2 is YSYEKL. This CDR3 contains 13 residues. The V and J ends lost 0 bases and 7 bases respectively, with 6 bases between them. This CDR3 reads CASSQDRSEKLFF. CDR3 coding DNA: TGCGCCAGCAGCCAAGATCGCAGTGAAAAACTGTTTTTT.